The 15 T cell receptor beta chains presented below share a single source sample, sequenced in a study of T cells after yellow fever vaccination. TCRdb fed the 5' RACE reads into MiXCR, producing one record per CDR3 protein. The sample yields around 300,000 distinct CDR3 sequences, roughly 4% seen once. This specimen consisted of PBMCs, obtained 5 days after the yellow fever booster vaccination. The receptors come from a man between 18 and 29 years old who received the YFV17D yellow fever vaccine.

This clonotype was picked up many times. J is TRBJ1-4 and V is TRBV6-1; no definite D call. This CDR3 has 18 residues. V shed 5 bases and J shed 4 bases, with 23 bases lying between them. Germline CDR1 is MNHNS and CDR2 is SASEGT. The DNA of the CDR3 is TGTGCCAGCAGTTGGGATTTTCGTTCGTCCGCCTTTAATGAAAAACTGTTTTTT. Residues: CASSWDFRSSAFNEKLFF.

This sequence joins TRBV4-1 and TRBJ2-3, with a possible D match to TRBD2 (5 bases). Trimming left V 1 base short and J 6 bases short, with 11 bases between. Germline V gene data show CDR1 as MGHRA and CDR2 as YSYEKL. CDR3 length: 14 residues. The CDR3 loop reads CASSQAAPGDTQYF. CDR3 nucleotide sequence: TGCGCCAGCAGCCAAGCGGCACCGGGGGATACGCAGTATTTT.

This clonotype was observed a handful of times. The chain combines TRBV15 with TRBJ1-6, with no clear D. V dropped 0 bases and J dropped 9 bases, with 3 bases sitting between them. The CDR3 runs to 12 residues. CDR1 and CDR2 from the germline V gene are LNHNV and YYDKDF (reference sequence). The CDR3 DNA follows: TGTGCCACCAGCAGAGATAGTTCACCCCTCCACTTT. Translating it yields CATSRDSSPLHF. The full variable domain, with the rest looked up from reference TRBV15 and TRBJ1-6, is DAMVIQNPRYQVTQFGKPVTLSCSQTLNHNVMYWYQQKSSQAPKLLFHYYDKDFNNEADTPDNFQSRRPNTSFCFLDIRSPGLGDTAMYLCATSRDSSPLHFGNGTRLTVT.

This clonotype was seen more than once but under ten times. The rearrangement joins TRBV7-3 to TRBJ2-7; D tentatively fits TRBD1 or TRBD2 (5 bases each). V was trimmed by 2 bases and J by 5 bases, leaving 10 bases between them. This CDR3 is 13 amino acids long. Germline-derived CDR1 and CDR2 are SGHTA and FQGTGA. DNA of the CDR3: TGTGCCAGCAGCTTAGGGGCCGGGAACGAGCAGTACTTC. It codes for CASSLGAGNEQYF.

This rearrangement joins TRBV7-2 to TRBJ2-7, with 11 bases identical to TRBD1. CDR1 is SGHTA, CDR2 FQGNSA, per germline. The junction had 9 bases not matched to a gene; V was cut back by 5 bases and J by 6 bases. The CDR3 has 15 amino acids. The CDR3 protein is CASSARDRGVSEQYF. The CDR3 DNA reads as TGTGCCAGCAGCGCCAGGGACAGGGGGGTCTCCGAGCAGTACTTC.

In its sample, this clonotype was seen many times. The chain links TRBV5-1 to TRBJ2-7; D uncertain. CDR1 and CDR2 from the germline V gene are SGHRS and YFSETQ. This CDR3 spans 14 amino acids. Trimming stripped 0 bases from V and 6 bases from J, with 13 bases between. The DNA for the CDR3 is TGCGCCAGCAGCTTGGACAGCCATGGGTTCGAGCAGTACTTC. Residues: CASSLDSHGFEQYF.

This clonotype was detected a few times. The chain couples TRBV27 to TRBJ2-1, with D perhaps assigned TRBD1 or TRBD2 (7 bases each). The ends were cut back, 3 bases at V and 15 bases at J, with 18 bases in the middle. Germline V gene sequence: CDR1 MNHEY, CDR2 SMNVEV (reference sequence). CDR3 size: 13 residues. CDR3: CASSFFPQGRVFF. CDR3 coding DNA: TGTGCCAGCAGTTTCTTCCCACAGGGGAGGGTGTTCTTC.

The V call is TRBV5-1, the J call TRBJ2-3; tentatively, D is TRBD2 (5 bases). Germline assignment: CDR1 SGHRS and CDR2 YFSETQ. The CDR3 sequence is 16 residues long. V was shortened by 0 bases and J by 0 bases, with 11 bases between the two germline ends. For the CDR3, the DNA is TGCGCCAGCAGCTTGGATTCTCGGGGTAGCACAGATACGCAGTATTTT. This translates into CASSLDSRGSTDTQYF.

At least ten counts were recorded for this clonotype. The chain uses TRBV7-9 and TRBJ2-7; 11 bases agree with TRBD2. With V trimmed by 4 bases and J by 4 bases, 6 bases remained unmatched. Germline CDR1 SEHNR, CDR2 FQNEAQ (reference sequence). This CDR3 comprises 15 residues. In DNA form, the CDR3 reads TGTGCCAGCAGCTCCGGGACTAGCGGATTATACGAGCAGTACTTC. Translated: CASSSGTSGLYEQYF.

The chain recombines TRBV20-1 with TRBJ1-5; possibly TRBD1 for D (6 bases). The CDR3 consists of 13 residues. V lost 7 bases and J lost 1, with 11 bases in between. In germline, CDR1 is DFQATT, CDR2 SNEGSKA (reference sequence). DNA of the CDR3: TGCAGTGGGGGGGCCGGGAGCAATCAGCCCCAGCATTTT. It is translated as CSGGAGSNQPQHF.

This clonotype was seen ten or more times. V gene TRBV7-3 combines with J gene TRBJ2-3; D is undetermined. The V and J ends lost 3 bases and 0 bases respectively, with 7 bases between them. CDR3 length: 14 residues. CDR1 SGHTA and CDR2 FQGTGA come from the germline V gene. CDR3 amino acids: CASSFTESTDTQYF. The CDR3 DNA reads TGTGCCAGCAGCTTTACGGAAAGCACAGATACGCAGTATTTT.

This clonotype appeared a few times. In DNA, the CDR3 is TGTGCCAGCAGAGGGGACGAGGATTACCAAGAGACCCAGTACTTC. Translating gives CASRGDEDYQETQYF. The rearrangement links TRBV6-6 to TRBJ2-5; D might be TRBD1 or TRBD2, each matching 5 bases. Trimming took 6 bases from V and 0 from J, leaving 14 bases between them. The CDR3 is made up of 15 amino acids. Per germline, CDR1 MNHNY and CDR2 SVGAGI (reference sequence).

This clonotype was recorded a few times. V gene TRBV6-5 combines with J gene TRBJ2-2; weak D call: TRBD1 (5 bases). V was cut by 3 bases and J by 1 base, with 6 bases left in between. Germline V gene data show CDR1 as MNHEY and CDR2 as SVGAGI. The CDR3 contains 14 residues. DNA for the CDR3: TGTGCCAGCAGTTATGACAGGAACACCGGGGAGCTGTTTTTT. Residues: CASSYDRNTGELFF.

This clonotype was observed a few times. The rearrangement links TRBV15 to TRBJ2-7; D not resolved. The CDR3 extends over 13 amino acids. Trimming pared 4 bases from V and 4 bases from J, leaving 11 bases between. Germline values: CDR1 LNHNV, CDR2 YYDKDF (reference sequence). The CDR3 here is CATSNLAQYEQYV. In DNA, the CDR3 is TGTGCCACCAGCAACCTTGCACAGTACGAGCAGTACGTC.

CDR3 nucleotides: TGTGCCAGCAGTTCCCGTCTCGCGGTGAGCTCCTACAATGAGCAGTTCTTC. Protein product: CASSSRLAVSSYNEQFF. The chain recombines TRBV27 with TRBJ2-1; D not resolved. Per the germline V gene, CDR1 is MNHEY and CDR2 is SMNVEV (reference sequence). V was clipped by 4 bases and J by 0 bases, with 16 bases between them. The CDR3 is 17 amino acids.